The present entry profiles one TCR beta chain with its context. What it binds is not known. Trimming took off 8 bases at V and 4 bases at J, with 11 bases between the two ends. CDR1 is MNHEY, CDR2 SMNVEV, per germline (reference sequence). The CDR3 consists of 13 residues. The data originate from a study of blood T cells in healthy people across ages. The study, taken as a whole, reports: Age brought a roughly linear fall in TCR beta diversity measured per million T cells.

A sample-barcoded 5' primer and a J-beta primer mix were used in a second PCR of roughly 7 to 11 cycles. Each of the cDNA molecules was tagged by a template-switch adaptor with 12 random nucleotides. Every sample gave at least 2.5 million paired-end reads containing CDR3. TCRdb re-analysed the 5' RACE reads in MiXCR, keeping a single row per CDR3 protein. The sample has just over 800,000 distinct CDR3 sequences; approximately 67% are singletons. Per sample, a minimum of 6.5 million PBMCs were isolated. V is TRBV27 and J is TRBJ2-2; D is unresolved. This clonotype was obtained from a man in his thirties or forties in good health. The sample comprised blood. The CDR3: CASRSGGTGELFF. CDR3 DNA sequence: TGTGCCAGCCGTTCTGGTGGCACCGGGGAGCTGTTTTTT.